This entry describes one T cell receptor (beta chain). Its antigen is as yet unknown. The data stem from a study of cytomegalovirus exposure and HLA in healthy donors. The study, taken as a whole, reports: Previous analysis showed most TCR beta V segments were productive about 90% or about 30% of the time. Only CMV serostatus was available as immune exposure information.

V was clipped by 2 bases and J by 2 bases; unmatched bases: 9. The CDR3 has 19 amino acids. Germline values: CDR1 SGHAT, CDR2 FQNNGV. In the PCR, 60 Vbeta and 13 Jbeta primers were used. Study processing details: It was a later analysis that counted some 80 million unique TCR beta chains, of which 8.5 million to 12 million were shared. Measured with immunoSEQ multiplex PCR; TCRdb has only the in-frame clones, and not every one. V and J calls and clone size are those listed in that table; D and trimming were worked out from the DNA. The sample includes 150,000 to 200,000 clones, roughly 85% seen only once; the top ten take around 0.85%.

Specimen: PBMCs. The gene calls are TRBV11-2 and TRBJ2-2, with TRBD2 identical over 12 bases. This receptor was obtained from a woman aged 25 to 39 in good health and CMV-seronegative. The CDR3 protein is CASSLLFLAGGDNTGELFF. CDR3 DNA: TGTGCCAGCAGCTTATTGTTCCTAGCGGGAGGGGATAACACCGGGGAGCTGTTTTTT.